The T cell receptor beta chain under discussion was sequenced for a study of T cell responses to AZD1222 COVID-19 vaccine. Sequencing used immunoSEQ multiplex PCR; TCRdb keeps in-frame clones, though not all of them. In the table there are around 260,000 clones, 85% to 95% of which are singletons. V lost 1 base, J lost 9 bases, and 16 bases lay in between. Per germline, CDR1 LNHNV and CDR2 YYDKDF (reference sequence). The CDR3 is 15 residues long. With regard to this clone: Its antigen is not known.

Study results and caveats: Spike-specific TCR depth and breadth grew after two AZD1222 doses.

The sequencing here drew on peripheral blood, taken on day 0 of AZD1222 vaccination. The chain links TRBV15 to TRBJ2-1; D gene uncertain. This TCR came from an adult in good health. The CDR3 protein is CATSRAWITSREQFF. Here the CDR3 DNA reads TGTGCCACCAGCAGAGCCTGGATCACATCCCGTGAGCAGTTCTTC.